Included here is one TCR beta chain sequence, with context. Its cognate antigen is unknown. Germline CDR1 reads SQVTM; CDR2 reads ANQGSEA. V trimming: 6 bases; J trimming: 5 bases; junction bases outside the gene matches: 7. The CDR3 length is 13 residues. This sample was included in a study of shared clonotypes between healthy human individuals. Study outcomes and limitations: Among a few donors, roughly 5.4% of naive CD4 clonotypes were found in common. Tissues were not sampled, only blood, and their repertoires likely differ.

Only Caucasian adults living in Nashville, Tennessee served as donors. Measured with immunoSEQ multiplex PCR; TCRdb has only the in-frame clones, and not every one. The profile shows some 200,000 clones, around 93% of them singletons. This sequence originates from a young woman in good health. Sequenced: naive CD4+ T cells sorted from blood. The sample's subset: CD45RA+ positively selected. V is TRBV29-1 and J is TRBJ2-5; 9 positions agree with TRBD1. CDR3 loop: CSVAQGARETQYF. The CDR3 DNA follows: TGCAGCGTCGCACAGGGGGCGCGGGAGACCCAGTACTTC.